The 10 T cell receptor beta chains below all came from one sample that was sequenced in a study of blood T cell repertoires in COVID-19. Here immunoSEQ multiplex PCR was the method, and the copy in TCRdb shows in-frame clones only, minus some. This sample carries fewer than 150,000 clones, roughly 80% of them seen once, and the ten largest clones take about 1.4%. Sequenced sample: peripheral blood. These receptor sequences come from a man aged 45-60 years with acute or convalescent COVID-19.

The chain couples TRBV29-1 to TRBJ1-2; a possible D gene is TRBD1 (5 bases). Germline CDR1 SQVTM, CDR2 ANQGSEA. Trimming took off 1 base at V and 2 bases at J, with 8 bases between the two ends. The CDR3 is made up of 13 amino acids. The CDR3 region has the DNA TGCAGCGTTGAAGGGGGGAGGAACTATGGCTACACCTTC. Translation: CSVEGGRNYGYTF.

This chain joins TRBV3-1 (or the pseudogene TRBV3-2) and TRBJ1-2; D might be TRBD1 (6 bases). Germline V gives CDR1 LGHDT, CDR2 YNNKEL (reference sequence). The CDR3 has 13 amino acids. Trimming shortened V by 3 bases and J by 8 bases, and 13 bases separated the two germline ends. CDR3 bases: TGTGCCAGCAGCCAGGAGGGGGGGCGAGGCTACACCTTC. Protein: CASSQEGGRGYTF.

The chain combines TRBV28 with TRBJ1-2, with D possibly matching TRBD1 (5 bases). The germline V gene has CDR1 MDHEN and CDR2 SYDVKM. This CDR3 has 13 residues. V lost 7 bases and J lost 6, with 15 bases in between. In DNA, the CDR3 is TGTGCCAGCAAACTCCAGGGTCGCGATGGCTACACCTTC. Protein product: CASKLQGRDGYTF.

The chain combines TRBV6-4 with TRBJ1-1; 9 bases line up with TRBD1. V shed 8 bases, J shed 9 bases, and the junction held 10 bases outside the gene matches. The CDR3 extends over 13 amino acids. Germline V CDR1 and CDR2: MRHNA, SNTAGT. The chain's CDR3 is CASSSGTGLKAFF. CDR3 DNA: TGTGCCAGCTCCAGCGGGACAGGGTTAAAAGCTTTCTTT.

This clone occurred a few times. The chain carries TRBV9 and TRBJ1-2; D is undetermined. Germline V lookup: CDR1 SGDLS, CDR2 YYNGEE. CDR3 length: 10 residues. V shed 4 bases and J shed 5 bases, with 3 bases lying between them. The CDR3 is CASSSYGYTF. CDR3 in DNA: TGTGCCAGCAGCTCATATGGCTACACCTTC.

The chain links TRBV7-2 to TRBJ1-6; maybe TRBD1 (5 bases). The V end lost 5 bases, the J end lost 10 bases, and 12 bases lay between the germline ends. The germline V gene encodes CDR1 SGHTA and CDR2 FQGNSA. The CDR3 loop spans 13 amino acids. For the CDR3, the DNA is TGTGCCAGCAGCCCATGGGGGGACTCACCCCTCCACTTT. This translates into CASSPWGDSPLHF.

This clone was observed once. V is TRBV10-3 and J is TRBJ1-2; 8 bases line up with TRBD1. Germline assignment: CDR1 ENHRY and CDR2 SYGVKD. CDR3 size: 14 residues. The V gene end was trimmed by 5 bases and the J gene end by 6 bases; junction bases not matched to a gene: 8. The chain's CDR3 is CAISKLQGEDGYTF. CDR3 DNA sequence: TGTGCCATCAGTAAACTACAGGGGGAGGATGGCTACACCTTC.

The CDR3 protein is CASSRTPKNTDTQYF. DNA for the CDR3: TGCGCCAGCTCTAGGACACCGAAAAACACAGATACGCAGTATTTT. This sequence joins TRBV10-1 and TRBJ2-3; a possible D gene is TRBD1 (5 bases). The CDR3 contains 15 residues. Trimming left V 8 bases short and J 2 bases short, with 17 bases between. Germline V lookup: CDR1 WNHNN, CDR2 SYGVQD (reference sequence).

The chain has TRBV6-5 and TRBJ1-4; TRBD1 agrees at 7 bases. The CDR3 is made up of 13 amino acids. Germline loops: CDR1 MNHEY, CDR2 SVGAGI. The J segment lost 6 bases and the V segment lost 6 bases, leaving 4 bases of the junction unmatched. CDR3 DNA: TGTGCCAGCAGGACGGGGACAGATGAAAAACTGTTTTTT. As protein: CASRTGTDEKLFF.

The chain uses TRBV15 and TRBJ2-7; D is unclear. Germline CDR1 is LNHNV and CDR2 is YYDKDF (reference sequence). Trimming pared 3 bases from V and 1 base from J, leaving 19 bases between. CDR3 length: 17 amino acids. CDR3 sequence reads: CATSSWADTFLSYEQYF. The CDR3 DNA is TGTGCCACCAGCAGCTGGGCCGACACATTTTTATCCTACGAGCAGTACTTC.